Listed below are T cell receptor beta chains from one sample, sequenced in a study of response to subunit inactivated influenza vaccine. From the RT-PCR reads, TCRdb called clonotypes with MiXCR, one entry per CDR3 protein. The table shows about half a million distinct CDR3 sequences, with about a tenth occurring only once. The sample here was PBMCs from blood, taken 40 to 50 days after vaccination. The receptors here all came from a middle-aged man who received an inactivated influenza vaccine. Each CDR3 is given with its conserved first and last residue. Each record gives: J gene, clone size, V gene, D gene, CDR3 protein, CDR3 DNA. A D gene is named only where the DNA matches it firmly. Clone size, where shown, is once, few, many, or a class for clones that have expanded.

j_call: TRBJ2-1
clone_size: many
v_call: TRBV24-1
d_call: .
cdr3_aa: CATSDFRQSSYNEQFF
cdr3_nt: TGTGCCACCAGTGATTTCCGGCAGAGCTCCTACAATGAGCAGTTCTTC

j_call: TRBJ2-5
clone_size: .
v_call: TRBV5-1
d_call: .
cdr3_aa: CASSLGSGRQETQYF
cdr3_nt: TGCGCCAGCAGCTTGGGATCAGGGCGGCAAGAGACCCAGTACTTC

j_call: TRBJ2-1
clone_size: .
v_call: TRBV20-1
d_call: TRBD1
cdr3_aa: CSARMDRHHNEQFF
cdr3_nt: TGCAGTGCTAGAATGGACAGGCACCATAATGAGCAGTTCTTC

j_call: TRBJ2-1
clone_size: .
v_call: TRBV4-3
d_call: TRBD2
cdr3_aa: CASSQDTLAGGRGEQFF
cdr3_nt: TGCGCCAGCAGCCAAGATACCCTAGCGGGGGGTCGTGGTGAGCAGTTCTTC

j_call: TRBJ2-1
clone_size: few
v_call: TRBV12-3/TRBV12-4
d_call: .
cdr3_aa: CASSHSTHNEQFF
cdr3_nt: TGTGCCAGCAGTCACTCGACCCACAATGAGCAGTTCTTC

j_call: TRBJ2-1
clone_size: .
v_call: TRBV5-6
d_call: .
cdr3_aa: CASSLVRRLFGGGHNEQFF
cdr3_nt: TGTGCCAGCAGCTTGGTTAGGAGACTCTTTGGAGGTGGCCACAATGAGCAGTTCTTC

j_call: TRBJ2-5
clone_size: .
v_call: TRBV7-3
d_call: .
cdr3_aa: CASSLTVSETQYF
cdr3_nt: TGTGCCAGCAGCTTAACGGTGTCAGAGACCCAGTACTTC

j_call: TRBJ2-5
clone_size: few
v_call: TRBV6-1
d_call: TRBD2
cdr3_aa: CASRQSGRGFGETQYF
cdr3_nt: TGTGCCAGCAGACAAAGCGGGAGGGGGTTCGGAGAGACCCAGTACTTC

j_call: TRBJ2-1
clone_size: many
v_call: TRBV29-1
d_call: TRBD2
cdr3_aa: CSVTRLAGGAEQFF
cdr3_nt: TGCAGCGTTACCCGACTAGCGGGAGGGGCTGAGCAGTTCTTC

j_call: TRBJ1-1
clone_size: few
v_call: TRBV7-9
d_call: .
cdr3_aa: CASSQGVTEAFF
cdr3_nt: TGTGCCAGCAGCCAAGGGGTCACTGAAGCTTTCTTT

j_call: TRBJ2-3
clone_size: many
v_call: TRBV4-3
d_call: TRBD2
cdr3_aa: CASSQGSSGGADTQYF
cdr3_nt: TGCGCCAGCAGCCAAGGCAGTAGCGGGGGGGCCGATACGCAGTATTTT

j_call: TRBJ1-6
clone_size: many
v_call: TRBV12-3/TRBV12-4
d_call: .
cdr3_aa: CASSRGRYNSPLHF
cdr3_nt: TGTGCCAGCAGCCGGGGACGGTATAATTCACCCCTCCACTTT

j_call: TRBJ2-1
clone_size: .
v_call: TRBV6-2/TRBV6-3
d_call: TRBD2
cdr3_aa: CASRRLAGVYNEQFF
cdr3_nt: TGTGCCAGCAGGAGACTAGCGGGGGTCTACAATGAGCAGTTCTTC

j_call: TRBJ1-2
clone_size: many
v_call: TRBV12-3/TRBV12-4
d_call: TRBD1
cdr3_aa: CASSSPGQGPYGYTF
cdr3_nt: TGTGCCAGCAGTTCCCCGGGACAGGGGCCCTATGGCTACACCTTC

j_call: TRBJ2-7
clone_size: many
v_call: TRBV20-1
d_call: TRBD2
cdr3_aa: CSVGGVGTYEQYF
cdr3_nt: TGCAGTGTGGGAGGGGTCGGAACCTACGAGCAGTACTTC

j_call: TRBJ2-7
clone_size: few
v_call: TRBV10-3
d_call: .
cdr3_aa: CAIRGGGPSSYEQYF
cdr3_nt: TGTGCCATCAGGGGCGGAGGGCCAAGCTCCTACGAGCAGTACTTC

j_call: TRBJ2-7
clone_size: .
v_call: TRBV6-5
d_call: .
cdr3_aa: CASSYGADTYEQYF
cdr3_nt: TGTGCCAGCAGTTACGGGGCGGACACCTACGAGCAGTACTTC

j_call: TRBJ1-1
clone_size: many
v_call: TRBV12-3/TRBV12-4
d_call: .
cdr3_aa: CASSLFEGNTEAFF
cdr3_nt: TGTGCCAGCAGTTTATTTGAGGGGAACACTGAAGCTTTCTTT

j_call: TRBJ2-1
clone_size: once
v_call: TRBV27
d_call: TRBD2
cdr3_aa: CASSLWRGRKTYNEQFF
cdr3_nt: TGTGCCAGCAGTTTATGGCGCGGGAGGAAGACCTACAATGAGCAGTTCTTC

j_call: TRBJ2-7
clone_size: .
v_call: TRBV6-5
d_call: TRBD2
cdr3_aa: CASSSRGGLAWREQYF
cdr3_nt: TGTGCCAGCAGTTCCCGCGGGGGACTAGCCTGGCGCGAGCAGTACTTC

j_call: TRBJ2-1
clone_size: many
v_call: TRBV5-1
d_call: TRBD2
cdr3_aa: CASSRRGAENEQFF
cdr3_nt: TGCGCCAGCAGCCGGCGGGGGGCAGAGAATGAGCAGTTCTTC

j_call: TRBJ2-3
clone_size: few
v_call: TRBV20-1
d_call: TRBD1
cdr3_aa: CSAYPGQGIDTQYF
cdr3_nt: TGCAGTGCTTATCCGGGACAGGGGATAGATACGCAGTATTTT

j_call: TRBJ2-7
clone_size: .
v_call: TRBV10-3
d_call: TRBD1
cdr3_aa: CAISPGTGREYEQYF
cdr3_nt: TGTGCCATCAGTCCAGGGACAGGGAGGGAGTACGAGCAGTACTTC

j_call: TRBJ1-2
clone_size: .
v_call: TRBV7-8
d_call: TRBD1
cdr3_aa: CASSLRRQGPWRDGYTF
cdr3_nt: TGTGCCAGCAGCTTAAGGAGACAGGGACCCTGGAGGGATGGCTACACCTTC

j_call: TRBJ2-5
clone_size: many
v_call: TRBV3-1
d_call: .
cdr3_aa: CASKVATETQYF
cdr3_nt: TGTGCCAGCAAGGTGGCAACAGAGACCCAGTACTTC

j_call: TRBJ2-7
clone_size: .
v_call: TRBV6-2/TRBV6-3
d_call: TRBD1
cdr3_aa: CASSFRTGHHEQYF
cdr3_nt: TGTGCCAGCAGTTTTCGGACAGGTCACCACGAGCAGTACTTC

j_call: TRBJ2-7
clone_size: many
v_call: TRBV20-1
d_call: .
cdr3_aa: CSASTAGYEQYF
cdr3_nt: TGCAGTGCTAGCACGGCAGGCTACGAGCAGTACTTC

j_call: TRBJ1-6
clone_size: many
v_call: TRBV27
d_call: .
cdr3_aa: CVSGNSAYNSPLHF
cdr3_nt: TGTGTATCGGGGAATTCTGCCTATAATTCACCCCTCCACTTT

j_call: TRBJ1-1
clone_size: few
v_call: TRBV12-3/TRBV12-4
d_call: .
cdr3_aa: CASSSQRINTEAFF
cdr3_nt: TGTGCCAGCAGTTCGCAGAGGATAAACACTGAAGCTTTCTTT

j_call: TRBJ1-4
clone_size: few
v_call: TRBV4-1
d_call: .
cdr3_aa: CASRAIGGVDEKLFF
cdr3_nt: TGCGCCAGCAGGGCCATCGGGGGCGTGGATGAAAAACTGTTTTTT

j_call: TRBJ2-2
clone_size: .
v_call: TRBV12-3/TRBV12-4
d_call: .
cdr3_aa: CASSYARDSRGTGELFF
cdr3_nt: TGTGCCAGCAGCTATGCCCGGGACTCCCGGGGCACCGGGGAGCTGTTTTTT

j_call: TRBJ2-1
clone_size: many
v_call: TRBV28
d_call: TRBD2
cdr3_aa: CASGKSGGARNEQFF
cdr3_nt: TGTGCCAGCGGGAAAAGCGGGGGGGCGCGTAATGAGCAGTTCTTC